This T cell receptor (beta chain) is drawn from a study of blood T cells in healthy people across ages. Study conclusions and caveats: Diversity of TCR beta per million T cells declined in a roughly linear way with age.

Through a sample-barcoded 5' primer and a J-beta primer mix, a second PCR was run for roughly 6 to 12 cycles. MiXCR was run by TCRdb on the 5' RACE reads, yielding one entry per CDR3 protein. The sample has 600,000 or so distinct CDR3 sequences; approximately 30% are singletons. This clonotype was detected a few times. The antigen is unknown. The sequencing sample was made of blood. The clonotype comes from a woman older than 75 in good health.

The CDR3 DNA is TGTGCCAGCAGTGAAGCGGGGGGCCATGGCTACACCTTC. It translates to CASSEAGGHGYTF. J is TRBJ1-2 and V is TRBV6-1, with D tentatively TRBD1 (6 bases). Trimming pared 0 bases from V and 6 bases from J, leaving 8 bases between. In germline, CDR1 is MNHNS, CDR2 SASEGT. The CDR3 length is 13 residues.